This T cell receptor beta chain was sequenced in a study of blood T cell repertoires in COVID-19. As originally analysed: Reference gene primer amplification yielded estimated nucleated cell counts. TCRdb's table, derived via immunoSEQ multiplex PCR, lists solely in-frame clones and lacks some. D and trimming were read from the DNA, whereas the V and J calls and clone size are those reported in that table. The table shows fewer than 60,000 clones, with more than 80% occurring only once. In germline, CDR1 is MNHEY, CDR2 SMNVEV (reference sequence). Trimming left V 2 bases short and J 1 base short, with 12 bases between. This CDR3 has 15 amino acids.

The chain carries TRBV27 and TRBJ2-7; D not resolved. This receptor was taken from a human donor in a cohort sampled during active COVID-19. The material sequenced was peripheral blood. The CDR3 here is CASSLNPLGSYEQYF. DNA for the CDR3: TGTGCCAGCAGTTTAAACCCCCTAGGTTCCTACGAGCAGTACTTC.